This TCR beta chain emerged from a study of blood T cell repertoires in COVID-19. Study information: PBMCs, B-cell-depleted T cells, or T cells provided the cDNA or gDNA that made up the material.

In the original analysis: By means of reference gene primer amplification, nucleated cell counts were estimated. Method: immunoSEQ multiplex PCR; TCRdb's copy keeps in-frame clones and lacks some. V and J calls and clone size come straight from that table; D and trimming were deduced from the DNA. Of tens of thousands of clones in the sample, more than 60% are singletons; the top ten hold more than 8%. This CDR3 spans 15 amino acids. Germline lookup yields CDR1 GTSNPN and CDR2 SVGIG (reference sequence). The junction had 11 bases not matched to a gene; V was cut back by 5 bases and J by 2 bases. The chain links TRBV30 to TRBJ2-5; 7 bases map to TRBD1. Sequencing used peripheral blood. This clonotype originated in a human donor in a cohort sampled during active COVID-19. The CDR3 spells CAWGEPDRLQETQYF. CDR3 DNA sequence: TGTGCCTGGGGGGAGCCGGACAGGCTACAAGAGACCCAGTACTTC.